A selection of T cell receptor beta chains follows, all from one sample in a study of T cell repertoires in aging, cancer and after chemotherapy. A single record per CDR3 protein comes from TCRdb applying MiXCR to the multiplex PCR reads. The sample has over 3,000 distinct CDR3 sequences, 25% to 30% seen once. Sequencing used blood. The receptors were sampled from a human donor with a solid tumor. The CDR3 runs from the conserved cysteine through the conserved F or W. The order of the fields is J gene, D gene, V gene, clone size, CDR3 DNA, CDR3 protein. D genes are given only for firm matches. Clone size is shown for a subset of rows, as once, few, many or a class of expanded clone.

J gene: TRBJ2-3
D gene: TRBD2
V gene: TRBV7-2
clone size: few
CDR3 DNA: TGTGCCAGCAGCTTAAAGGTAGCGGGAGCGTCGGATACGCAGTATTTT
CDR3 protein: CASSLKVAGASDTQYF

J gene: TRBJ2-1
D gene: TRBD1
V gene: TRBV5-1
clone size: .
CDR3 DNA: TGCGCCAGCAGACCTACAGGGGGCTTCTACAATGAGCAGTTCTTC
CDR3 protein: CASRPTGGFYNEQFF

J gene: TRBJ1-5
D gene: .
V gene: TRBV6-6
clone size: few
CDR3 DNA: TGTGCCAGCAGTTACCCCCAGGGCAATCAGCCCCAGCATTTT
CDR3 protein: CASSYPQGNQPQHF

J gene: TRBJ2-7
D gene: .
V gene: TRBV28
clone size: .
CDR3 DNA: TGTGCCAGCAGCGTCCTACCCCCTTTGACCTACGAGCAGTACTTC
CDR3 protein: CASSVLPPLTYEQYF

J gene: TRBJ2-5
D gene: .
V gene: TRBV15
clone size: .
CDR3 DNA: TGTGCCACCAGCAGACACCCAGGGGAACAAGAGACCCAGTACTTC
CDR3 protein: CATSRHPGEQETQYF

J gene: TRBJ1-2
D gene: .
V gene: TRBV6-6
clone size: few
CDR3 DNA: TGTGCCGTATTATCCGTGGACTCAGACTATGGCTACACCTTC
CDR3 protein: CAVLSVDSDYGYTF

J gene: TRBJ2-7
D gene: TRBD1
V gene: TRBV19
clone size: .
CDR3 DNA: TGTGCCAGTGGACCGGGACAGGGGTTATTTTACGAGCAGTACTTC
CDR3 protein: CASGPGQGLFYEQYF

J gene: TRBJ1-1
D gene: .
V gene: TRBV5-1
clone size: .
CDR3 DNA: TGCGCCAGCAGCTTTGGGGTAGGGGACACTGAAGCTTTCTTT
CDR3 protein: CASSFGVGDTEAFF

J gene: TRBJ2-3
D gene: TRBD2
V gene: TRBV27
clone size: few
CDR3 DNA: TGTGCCAGCAGTTTATCTCCACGACTAGCAGGCACAGATACGCAGTATTTT
CDR3 protein: CASSLSPRLAGTDTQYF

J gene: TRBJ2-5
D gene: TRBD1
V gene: TRBV20-1
clone size: .
CDR3 DNA: TGCAGTGCTAGAGATACCGGGACAGGGGGCGGGGAGACCCAGTACTTC
CDR3 protein: CSARDTGTGGGETQYF

J gene: TRBJ2-3
D gene: .
V gene: TRBV27
clone size: .
CDR3 DNA: TGTGCCAGCAGTTTCTATGGGGGCACAGATACGCAGTATTTT
CDR3 protein: CASSFYGGTDTQYF

J gene: TRBJ2-1
D gene: TRBD2
V gene: TRBV7-3
clone size: .
CDR3 DNA: TGTGCCAGCAGCTTACTAGCGGGAGATGATGGTGAGCAGTTCTTC
CDR3 protein: CASSLLAGDDGEQFF

J gene: TRBJ2-5
D gene: .
V gene: TRBV7-2
clone size: .
CDR3 DNA: TGTGCCAGCAGCTTATTGGGTAGCGGTGAAGAGACCCAGTACTTC
CDR3 protein: CASSLLGSGEETQYF

J gene: TRBJ1-3
D gene: .
V gene: TRBV4-3
clone size: few
CDR3 DNA: TGTGCCAGCAGCCCCTTAATGGTGGGAAACACCATATATTTT
CDR3 protein: CASSPLMVGNTIYF

J gene: TRBJ2-2
D gene: .
V gene: TRBV7-2
clone size: few
CDR3 DNA: TGTGCCAGCAGCTTTCAGGACAGTCGAACCGGGGAGCTGTTTTTT
CDR3 protein: CASSFQDSRTGELFF

J gene: TRBJ2-1
D gene: TRBD2
V gene: TRBV6-4
clone size: .
CDR3 DNA: TGTGCCAGCAGTGAAACTAGCGGGAGGGCCAATGAGCAGTTCTTC
CDR3 protein: CASSETSGRANEQFF

J gene: TRBJ2-1
D gene: TRBD2
V gene: TRBV12-5
clone size: .
CDR3 DNA: TGTGCTAGTGGTGCGTCCGGGACTAGCGGGGGGGGACCCTACAATGAGCAGTTCTTC
CDR3 protein: CASGASGTSGGGPYNEQFF

J gene: TRBJ1-1
D gene: .
V gene: TRBV5-6
clone size: .
CDR3 DNA: TGCGCCAGCAGCTTGGGGACAAACACTGAAGCTTTCTTT
CDR3 protein: CASSLGTNTEAFF

J gene: TRBJ1-5
D gene: .
V gene: TRBV5-1
clone size: .
CDR3 DNA: TGCGCCAGCAGCTTGGGGGCAGGCCGCGATGAGCCCCAGCATTTT
CDR3 protein: CASSLGAGRDEPQHF

J gene: TRBJ2-7
D gene: TRBD2
V gene: TRBV6-2/TRBV6-3
clone size: .
CDR3 DNA: TGTGCCAGCAGTTACCCGGGAGGGCCGAACGAGCAGTACTTC
CDR3 protein: CASSYPGGPNEQYF

J gene: TRBJ2-3
D gene: .
V gene: TRBV7-9
clone size: .
CDR3 DNA: TGTGCCAGCAGCCCTAGGGGGGATACGCAGTATTTT
CDR3 protein: CASSPRGDTQYF

J gene: TRBJ2-2
D gene: .
V gene: TRBV6-6
clone size: medium-sized
CDR3 DNA: TGTGCCAGCAGTCCCCCAGGGGGGTCCGGGGAGCTGTTTTTT
CDR3 protein: CASSPPGGSGELFF

J gene: TRBJ2-1
D gene: .
V gene: TRBV27
clone size: few
CDR3 DNA: TGTGCCAGCAGTTTAAGCAGCGGATCATACAATGAGCAGTTCTTC
CDR3 protein: CASSLSSGSYNEQFF

J gene: TRBJ2-7
D gene: .
V gene: TRBV6-5
clone size: large
CDR3 DNA: TGTGCCAGCAGTTACGGGACCCCCTACGAGCAGTACTTC
CDR3 protein: CASSYGTPYEQYF

J gene: TRBJ2-7
D gene: .
V gene: TRBV10-3
clone size: few
CDR3 DNA: TGTGCCATCAGTGGAGAGCAGGTAGACGAGCAGTACTTC
CDR3 protein: CAISGEQVDEQYF

J gene: TRBJ1-1
D gene: .
V gene: TRBV5-1
clone size: few
CDR3 DNA: TGCGCCAGCAGTCGGGGGAGAGTGGACACTGAAGCTTTCTTT
CDR3 protein: CASSRGRVDTEAFF